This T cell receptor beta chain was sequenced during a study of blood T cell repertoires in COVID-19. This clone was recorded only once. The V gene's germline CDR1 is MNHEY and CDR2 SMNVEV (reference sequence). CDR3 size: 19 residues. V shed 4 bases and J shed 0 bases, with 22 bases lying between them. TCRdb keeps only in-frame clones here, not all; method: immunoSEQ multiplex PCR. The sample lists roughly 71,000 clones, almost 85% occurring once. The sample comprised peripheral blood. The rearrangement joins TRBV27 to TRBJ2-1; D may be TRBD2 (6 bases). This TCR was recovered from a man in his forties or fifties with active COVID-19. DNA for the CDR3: TGTGCCAGCAGTTCCACATCTGTGGGGTACGGGAGCTCCTACAATGAGCAGTTCTTC. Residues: CASSSTSVGYGSSYNEQFF.